The clone carrying this TCR beta chain was observed at least ten times. This specimen comes from a study of tumor and adjacent non-tumor tissue in lung cancer. Germline V gene lookup returns CDR1 SGHDN and CDR2 FVKESK. The CDR3 loop spans 14 amino acids. Trimming pared 1 base from V and 3 bases from J, leaving 10 bases between. Three rounds of nested PCR, following a modified ARM-PCR protocol, produced the TCRbeta library. TCRdb recomputed calls from the multiplex PCR reads with MiXCR, one row per CDR3 protein. The sample records about 100,000 distinct CDR3 sequences, 65% being singletons. RNA was extracted from bulk tissue without any cell sorting. This non-tumor lung sample came from over 3 cm beyond the tumor edge.

The clonotype comes from a man younger than 40 with non-small cell lung cancer. The material sequenced was distant non-tumor lung tissue. This chain joins TRBV14 and TRBJ2-7; D not certain. The CDR3 DNA is TGTGCCAGCAGCCAAGCGCAGCTAAGCTACGAGCAGTACTTC. It codes for CASSQAQLSYEQYF.